This T cell receptor beta chain was documented in a study of early T cells in non-severe SARS-CoV-2 infection. Study-wide results and caveats: VDJdb matching skewed toward anti-spike CD8 responses, missing private and CD4 specificities.

Germline CDR1 and CDR2: LGHDT and YNNKEL (reference sequence). The V and J ends lost 1 base and 9 bases, in that order; junction bases with no gene match: 2. The CDR3 extends over 13 amino acids. TCRdb redid the calling of the 5' RACE reads with MiXCR, one entry per CDR3 protein. Altogether about 62,000 distinct CDR3 sequences are present, roughly a tenth being singletons, with the ten largest covering less than 1.5%. This clonotype occurred many times. As yet, its antigen is unknown. Input material: whole blood. The V call is TRBV3-1, the J call TRBJ1-5; 8 nucleotides agree with TRBD1. The origin of this receptor is an adult who was a healthcare worker with PCR-confirmed SARS-CoV-2 infection or an uninfected control (not recorded which). CDR3 coding DNA: TGTGCCAGCAGCCAAGGGACAGGGCTGCCCCAGCATTTT. Translating gives CASSQGTGLPQHF.